This TCR beta chain was recorded in a study of blood T cells in healthy people across ages (dated by TCRdb to between 2014 and 2016). Notes on the research overall: In model experiments, template switching captured about one uniquely barcoded TCR beta cDNA molecule for every two T cells. The study measured age-related changes in TCR beta repertoire diversity using deep sequencing normalized with unique cDNA molecular identifiers. To avoid experimental bias, donors of different ages were randomly spread across the sequencing lanes. Using the same blood draw, the study looked at two additional independent replicas of 1 million unique cDNA reads for two donors, one aged 18 to 30 and the other aged 80 or older. Donors were grouped into four age groups: young (average 16 years), middle-aged (roughly 38), aged (62) and long-lived (about 90). Findings and caveats that apply to the study as a whole: As age increased, observed TCR beta diversity per million T cells dropped in a roughly linear way, and a significant reduction was already evident by age 40. Since profiling was done on bulk unsorted PBMCs, naive and antigen-experienced compartments could not be conclusively compared. Compared with the aged group, the long-lived group had more naive CD4+ T cells, fewer expanded clones and increased TCR diversity, a pattern suggesting age selection. Observed TCR beta diversity correlated strongly with the percentage of naive T cells measured by flow cytometry. Donor CMV infection status was unknown, potentially confounding age-related changes in expanded clonotypes. Total diversity estimates from one million sequenced T cells were considered lower bounds and underestimates.

Library prep was done by 5' RACE. The run used an Illumina HiSeq 2500. A second PCR of roughly 7 to 12 cycles was run with a J-beta primer mix and a sample-barcoded 5' primer. A unique molecular identifier was introduced onto each TCR beta cDNA molecule by a template-switch 5' adaptor carrying 12 random nucleotides. Each sample yielded at least 2.5 million CDR3-containing paired-end reads. All of the RNA was converted into first-strand cDNA using the Mint cDNA synthesis kit, with a TRBC-specific oligonucleotide serving as the primer. After uracil-DNA glycosylase treatment, a first 18-cycle PCR used universal primers M1SS and BC2_uni_R on all cDNA. The authors' analysis ran thus. Normalization of each sample was performed by random selection of 1 million high-quality reads, each carrying a distinct molecular identifier. Reads with shared molecular identifiers were discarded instead of being binned into consensus sequences. MiTCR, with a Q25 quality threshold and the strictest error-elimination algorithm, was used for CDR3 identification, clonotype clustering and error correction. A nonparametric unseen species model with Euler transformation was used to estimate lower-bound total TCR beta diversity. TCRdb reanalyzed the raw reads on its own, using fastp at Q25 for trimming and MiXCR for clone calling, and kept in-frame beta chains. For every CDR3 protein sequence, its rows merge into one entry that carries the most common genes and DNA. The V and J calls here are based on TCRdb, not the publication. The sample has hundreds of thousands of distinct CDR3 sequences on record, around 20% of them singletons. 3.5% to 4% of the sample belongs to the ten largest clones.

Taken from cysteine to phenylalanine, the CDR3 has 13 residues. The entry retains the CDR3 DNA only, 39 bases that are in frame from base 1. CDR1 and CDR2 are drawn from the germline V gene: MNHNS, SASEGT. Donors were 39 systemically healthy Caucasian individuals from Russia aged roughly 6 to 100 years. Around 9.7 milliliters of peripheral blood were collected from each donor into EDTA-treated Vacutainer tubes. Ficoll-Paque density-gradient centrifugation was used to isolate PBMCs, with at least 7 million per sample. Trizol reagent was used to extract total RNA from the PBMCs, yielding at least 6 micrograms per sample. The percentages of naive CD45RAhigh/CD27high T cells were determined by flow cytometry on a PBMC aliquot from every donor. There are a few counts of this clonotype. Its antigen has not been determined. One junction end disagrees with the germline gene, perhaps due to a read error.

The chain couples TRBV6-1 to TRBJ1-5, with the identity of the D gene unclear. The material sequenced was blood. The receptor was derived from a man between 65 and 85 years old in good health. The sequence in DNA is TGTGCCGGCAGTGCGGCAGTCAATCAGCCCCAGCATTTT. The translation is CAGSAAVNQPQHF.